This T cell receptor beta chain was documented in a study of human T cells and chemical hapten exposure. Study background: Across the whole study, which lasted roughly 24 weeks, patients were given diphenylcyclopropenone on the scalp once a week. Upper back patch tests used 0.01% DPC, scored after 6 days.

TCRdb called the RACE reads again in MiXCR, with one record for every CDR3 protein. The profile shows about 300,000 distinct CDR3 sequences, roughly 6% of them singletons. This clonotype was picked up many times. Stated time point: pre-sensitization, week 0. The treatment here: therapeutic diphenylcyclopropenone sensitization with weekly scalp DPC. Sequencing started from total RNA isolated from unfractionated whole blood. Source: whole blood, taken in connection with sensitization to the hapten diphenylcyclopropenone (DPC). This TCR was recovered from a woman in her late teens or twenties with alopecia areata. Some clones in this sample may be carry-over from other donors' samples.

Here the CDR3 DNA reads TGTGCCAGCAGTTACGGTTTCGGGGCTTTTTTTCTGGGCGGTGAGCAGTTCTTC. This sequence encodes CASSYGFGAFFLGGEQFF. The chain combines TRBV6-6 with TRBJ2-1; the D gene could be TRBD1 or TRBD2 (5 bases each). Germline V gene lookup returns CDR1 MNHNY and CDR2 SVGAGI (reference sequence). CDR3 length equals 18 residues. Trimming cost V 2 bases and J 9 bases, with 26 bases left between them.